This T cell receptor beta chain was sequenced for a study of neurological immune-mediated disorders. TCRdb recomputed calls from the 5' RACE reads with MiXCR, one row per CDR3 protein. Of about 82,000 distinct CDR3 sequences listed, around 2.6% are singletons. The V and J ends lost 3 bases and 8 bases respectively, with 15 bases between them. Germline V gene sequence: CDR1 SGHRS, CDR2 YFSETQ. The CDR3 is 14 amino acids. This clonotype was detected many times. V gene TRBV5-1 combines with J gene TRBJ2-1; D might be TRBD1 or TRBD2, each matching 6 bases. Sequenced sample: PBMCs. This clonotype was obtained from a woman aged 25 to 39 with multiple sclerosis. The CDR3 region has the DNA TGCGCCAGCAGCTGGGGGGCTACCGCGGATGAGCAGTTCTTC. It is translated as CASSWGATADEQFF.